The clone carrying this T cell receptor (beta chain) was detected a few times. The target antigen is unknown. Reverse transcribed after extraction, RNA yielded cDNA as the sequencing template. Assay used: immunoSEQ multiplex PCR; TCRdb lists only in-frame clones, some missing. The sample holds tens of thousands of clones, 46% seen once. The data originate from a study of CD8+ T cells in alopecia areata. Study summary: The percentage of affected scalp area served as the score of severity for treated patients.

Treatment defined: oral pan-JAK inhibitor, 5-10 mg twice daily. From PBMCs, CD4+ and CD8+ T cells were sorted. Study-wide results and caveats: Lesional tissue from the scalp (especially in alopecia totalis/universalis) showed higher clonality than normal scalp.

The source material was CD8+ T cells sorted from blood, sampled at approximately week 39, from a patient treated with tofacitinib. The source is a human donor with alopecia areata.

The CDR3 region has the DNA TGTGCCAGCAGCTCAAGGGAAAACTATGGCTACACCTTC. Amino acid sequence: CASSSRENYGYTF. This chain uses TRBV6-1 with TRBJ1-2; D call uncertain. The CDR3 runs 13 residues. Germline V CDR1 and CDR2: MNHNS, SASEGT. Deletions cut 6 bases from V and 2 bases from J, with 10 bases between.